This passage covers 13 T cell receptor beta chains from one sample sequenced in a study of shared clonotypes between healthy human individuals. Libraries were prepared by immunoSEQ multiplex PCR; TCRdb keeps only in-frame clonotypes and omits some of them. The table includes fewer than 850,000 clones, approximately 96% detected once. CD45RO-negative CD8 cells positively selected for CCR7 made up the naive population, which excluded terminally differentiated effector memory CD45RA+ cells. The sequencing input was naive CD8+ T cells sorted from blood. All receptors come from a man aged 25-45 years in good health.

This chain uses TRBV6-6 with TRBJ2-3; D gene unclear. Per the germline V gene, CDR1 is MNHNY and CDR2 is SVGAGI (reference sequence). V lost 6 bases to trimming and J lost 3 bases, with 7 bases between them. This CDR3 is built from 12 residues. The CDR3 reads CASREGTDTQYF. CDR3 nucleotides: TGTGCCAGCAGGGAAGGGACAGATACGCAGTATTTT.

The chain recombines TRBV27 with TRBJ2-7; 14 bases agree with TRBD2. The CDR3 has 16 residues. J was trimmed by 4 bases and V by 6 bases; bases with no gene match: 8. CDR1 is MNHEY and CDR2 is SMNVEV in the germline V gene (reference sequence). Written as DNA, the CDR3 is TGTGCCAGCAGACTCAATGGACTAGCGGGGGGATACGAGCAGTACTTC. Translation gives CASRLNGLAGGYEQYF.

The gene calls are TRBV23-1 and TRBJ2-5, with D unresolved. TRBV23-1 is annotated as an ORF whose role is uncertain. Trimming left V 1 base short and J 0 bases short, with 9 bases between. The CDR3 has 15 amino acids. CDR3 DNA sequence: TGCGCCAGCAGTCAATTAACCCAGTACCAAGAGACCCAGTACTTC. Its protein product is CASSQLTQYQETQYF.

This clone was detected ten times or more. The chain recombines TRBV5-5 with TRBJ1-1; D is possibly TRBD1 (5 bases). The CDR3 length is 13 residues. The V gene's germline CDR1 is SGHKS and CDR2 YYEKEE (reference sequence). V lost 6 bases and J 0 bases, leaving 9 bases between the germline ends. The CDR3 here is CASMGGVNTEAFF. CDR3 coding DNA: TGTGCCAGCATGGGAGGGGTGAACACTGAAGCTTTCTTT. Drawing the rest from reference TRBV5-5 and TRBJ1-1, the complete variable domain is DAGVTQSPTHLIKTRGQQVTLRCSPISGHKSVSWYQQVLGQGPQFIFQYYEKEERGRGNFPDRFSARQFPNYSSELNVNALLLGDSALYLCASMGGVNTEAFFGQGTRLTVV.

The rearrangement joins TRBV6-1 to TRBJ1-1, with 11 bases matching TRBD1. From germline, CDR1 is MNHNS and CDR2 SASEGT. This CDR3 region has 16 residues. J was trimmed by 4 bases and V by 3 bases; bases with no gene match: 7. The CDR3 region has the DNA TGTGCCAGCAGTGACCTAGGGACAGGGGGGGCCACTGAAGCTTTCTTT. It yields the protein CASSDLGTGGATEAFF.

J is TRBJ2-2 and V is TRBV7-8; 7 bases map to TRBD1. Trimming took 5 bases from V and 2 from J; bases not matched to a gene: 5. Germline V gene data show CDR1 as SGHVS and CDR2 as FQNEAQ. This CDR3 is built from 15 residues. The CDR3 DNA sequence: TGTGCCAGCAGCAAGGACAGGTTTAACACCGGGGAGCTGTTTTTT. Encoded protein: CASSKDRFNTGELFF. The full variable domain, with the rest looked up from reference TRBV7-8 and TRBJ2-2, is GAGVSQSPRYKVAKRGQDVALRCDPISGHVSLFWYQQALGQGPEFLTYFQNEAQLDKSGLPSDRFFAERPEGSVSTLKIQRTQQEDSAVYLCASSKDRFNTGELFFGEGSRLTVL.

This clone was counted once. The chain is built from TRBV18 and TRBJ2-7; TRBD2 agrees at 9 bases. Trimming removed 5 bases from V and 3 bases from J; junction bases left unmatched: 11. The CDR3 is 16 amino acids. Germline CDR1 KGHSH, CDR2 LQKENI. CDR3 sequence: CASSSPRGLASYEQYF. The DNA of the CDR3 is TGTGCCAGCTCATCCCCCCGCGGACTAGCGAGCTACGAGCAGTACTTC.

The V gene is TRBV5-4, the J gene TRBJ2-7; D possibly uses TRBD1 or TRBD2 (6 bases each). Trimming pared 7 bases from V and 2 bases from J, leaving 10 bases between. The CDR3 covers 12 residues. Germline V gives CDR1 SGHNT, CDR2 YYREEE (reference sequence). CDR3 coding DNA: TGTGCCAGCGGAGGGGACACCTACGAGCAGTACTTC. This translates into CASGGDTYEQYF.

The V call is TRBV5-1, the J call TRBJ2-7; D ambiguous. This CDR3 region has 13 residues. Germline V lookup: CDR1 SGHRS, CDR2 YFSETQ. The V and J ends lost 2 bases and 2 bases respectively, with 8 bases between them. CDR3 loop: CASSFDETYEQYF. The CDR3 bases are TGCGCCAGCAGCTTCGACGAGACCTACGAGCAGTACTTC.

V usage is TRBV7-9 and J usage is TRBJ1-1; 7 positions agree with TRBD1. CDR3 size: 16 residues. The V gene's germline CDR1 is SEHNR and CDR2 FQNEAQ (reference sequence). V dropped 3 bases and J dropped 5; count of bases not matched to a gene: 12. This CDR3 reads CASSLRGGGGMTEAFF. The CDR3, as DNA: TGTGCCAGCAGCTTGAGAGGGGGCGGAGGGATGACTGAAGCTTTCTTT.

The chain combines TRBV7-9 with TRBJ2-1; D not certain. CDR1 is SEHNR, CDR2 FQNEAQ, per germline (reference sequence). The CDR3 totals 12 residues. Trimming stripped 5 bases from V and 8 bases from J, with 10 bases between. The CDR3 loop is CASSRSLDEQFF. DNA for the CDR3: TGTGCCAGCAGCCGGAGCTTGGATGAGCAGTTCTTC.

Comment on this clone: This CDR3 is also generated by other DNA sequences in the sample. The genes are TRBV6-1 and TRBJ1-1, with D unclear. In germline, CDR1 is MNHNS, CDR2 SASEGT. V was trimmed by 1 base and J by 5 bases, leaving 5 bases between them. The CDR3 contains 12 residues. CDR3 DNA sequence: TGTGCCAGCAGTGAAGGCGGGACTGAAGCTTTCTTT. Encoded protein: CASSEGGTEAFF.

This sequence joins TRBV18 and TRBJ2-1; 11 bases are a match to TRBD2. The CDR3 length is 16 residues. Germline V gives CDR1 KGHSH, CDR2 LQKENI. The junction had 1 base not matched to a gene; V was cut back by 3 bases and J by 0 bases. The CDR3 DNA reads TGTGCCAGCTCACCGACTAGCGGGAACTCCTACAATGAGCAGTTCTTC. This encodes CASSPTSGNSYNEQFF. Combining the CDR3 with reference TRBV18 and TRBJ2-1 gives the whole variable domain NAGVMQNPRHLVRRRGQEARLRCSPMKGHSHVYWYRQLPEEGLKFMVYLQKENIIDESGMPKERFSAEFPKEGPSILRIQQVVRGDSAAYFCASSPTSGNSYNEQFFGPGTRLTVL.